These 2 T cell receptor beta chains came from one sample sequenced in a study of beta chain features in type 1 diabetes. As every portion of the isolated RNA was reverse transcribed, the sequencing read expressed TCRB transcripts. Using immunoSEQ multiplex PCR, the repertoire was profiled, and TCRdb retains in-frame clones only, with some absent. The sample lists some 360,000 clones, about 18% occurring once. The material sequenced was naive CD4+ T cells from blood. Source of these receptors: a woman younger than 30 in good health.

Concerning this clone: The same CDR3 is also encoded by other DNA sequences in this sample. This chain connects TRBV9 to TRBJ1-2; no reliable D call. Germline values: CDR1 SGDLS, CDR2 YYNGEE. The V end was cut by 0 bases, the J end by 0 bases, with 3 bases between. The CDR3 runs 13 residues. This CDR3 is CASSVDTNYGYTF. The CDR3 DNA follows: TGTGCCAGCAGCGTAGACACTAACTATGGCTACACCTTC.

Notes on this clone: Other DNA sequences in this sample translate to the same CDR3. The gene calls are TRBV29-1 and TRBJ1-1; no firm D call. V dropped 4 bases and J dropped 0 bases, with 9 bases sitting between them. The CDR3 is 13 amino acids. Germline CDR1 is SQVTM and CDR2 is ANQGSEA. The CDR3 DNA follows: TGCAGCGTTGTCCAGTTCATGAACACTGAAGCTTTCTTT. This codes for CSVVQFMNTEAFF.